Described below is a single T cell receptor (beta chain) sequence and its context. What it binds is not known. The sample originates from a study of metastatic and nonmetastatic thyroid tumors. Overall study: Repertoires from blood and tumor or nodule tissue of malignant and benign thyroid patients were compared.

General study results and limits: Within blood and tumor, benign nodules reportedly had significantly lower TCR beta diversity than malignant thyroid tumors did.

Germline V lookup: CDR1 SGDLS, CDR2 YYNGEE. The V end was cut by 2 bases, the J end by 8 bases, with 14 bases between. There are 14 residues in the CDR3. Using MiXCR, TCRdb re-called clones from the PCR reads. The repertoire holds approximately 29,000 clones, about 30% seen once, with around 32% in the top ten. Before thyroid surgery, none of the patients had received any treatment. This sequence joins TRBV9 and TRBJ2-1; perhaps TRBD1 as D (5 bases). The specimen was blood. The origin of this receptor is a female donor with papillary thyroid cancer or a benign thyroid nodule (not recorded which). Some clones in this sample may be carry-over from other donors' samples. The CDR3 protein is CASSVQGEGYEQFF. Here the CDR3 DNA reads TGTGCCAGCAGCGTCCAAGGGGAAGGGTATGAGCAGTTCTTC.